The 21 T cell receptor beta chains presented below share a single source sample, sequenced in a study of T cell responses to AZD1222 COVID-19 vaccine. Method: immunoSEQ multiplex PCR; TCRdb's copy keeps in-frame clones and lacks some. The sample yields over 85,000 clones, about 90% seen once. Sequenced here: peripheral blood, sampled 28 days after the second AZD1222 dose. The receptors originated from an adult who received the AZD1222 COVID-19 vaccine.

The chain carries TRBV11-3 and TRBJ2-1; 7 positions match TRBD1. Trimming removed 3 bases from V and 5 bases from J; junction bases left unmatched: 4. The length of the CDR3 is 14 residues. In germline, CDR1 is SGHNT, CDR2 YENEEA. The CDR3: CASSLVGGHNEQFF. DNA of the CDR3: TGTGCCAGCAGCTTGGTAGGGGGCCACAATGAGCAGTTCTTC.

This clone was found a few times. V gene TRBV2 combines with J gene TRBJ2-5, with TRBD2 identical over 11 bases. Germline V CDR1 and CDR2: SNHLY, FYNNEI. With V trimmed by 4 bases and J by 4 bases, 8 bases remained unmatched. The CDR3 extends over 16 amino acids. For the CDR3, the DNA is TGTGCCAGCAGTGGCGAGACTAGCGGGGAGGGAGAGACCCAGTACTTC. Translation gives CASSGETSGEGETQYF.

This clone was counted once. The chain has TRBV11-2 and TRBJ1-3, with D hard to call. V gave up 4 bases and J gave up 7 bases, with 8 bases separating them. This CDR3 is 12 amino acids long. The germline V gene has CDR1 SGHAT and CDR2 FQNNGV. The CDR3 region has the DNA TGTGCCAGCAGCTCGATTAGTAACACCATATATTTT. It specifies CASSSISNTIYF. The whole variable domain, filled in from reference TRBV11-2 and TRBJ1-3, reads EAGVAQSPRYKIIEKRQSVAFWCNPISGHATLYWYQQILGQGPKLLIQFQNNGVVDDSQLPKDRFSAERLKGVDSTLKIQPAKLEDSAVYLCASSSISNTIYFGEGSWLTVV.

The V gene is TRBV28, the J gene TRBJ2-4, with TRBD2 identical over 11 bases. This CDR3 has 16 residues. J gave up 3 bases and V 6 bases, and 7 bases lay outside the gene matches. Germline V gene data show CDR1 as MDHEN and CDR2 as SYDVKM. CDR3: CASRPGLAGLKNIQYF. The CDR3 DNA reads TGTGCCAGCAGACCAGGACTAGCGGGCCTCAAAAACATTCAGTACTTC.

The chain couples TRBV7-8 to TRBJ2-7, with TRBD2 as a possible D gene (6 bases). Trimming took 2 bases from V and 0 from J, leaving 14 bases between them. The length of the CDR3 is 16 residues. CDR1 SGHVS and CDR2 FQNEAQ come from the germline V gene. CDR3 nucleotide sequence: TGTGCCAGCAGCTTATTCGAGGGAGGCTACTCCTACGAGCAGTACTTC. It is translated as CASSLFEGGYSYEQYF.

This clone appeared once. This chain connects TRBV28 to TRBJ1-2; D gene uncertain. The CDR3 extends over 12 amino acids. The germline V gene encodes CDR1 MDHEN and CDR2 SYDVKM. CDR3 region: CGTGVADYGYTF. CDR3 DNA: TGTGGCACCGGGGTAGCAGACTATGGCTACACCTTC.

This chain joins TRBV18 and TRBJ2-2, with unresolved D. This CDR3 region has 15 residues. V dropped 1 base and J dropped 0 bases, with 6 bases sitting between them. The V gene's germline CDR1 is KGHSH and CDR2 LQKENI. CDR3 protein: CASSPQGSNTGELFF. In nucleotides, the CDR3 is TGTGCCAGCTCACCACAGGGCTCGAACACCGGGGAGCTGTTTTTT. The full variable domain, completed using reference TRBV18 and TRBJ2-2, is NAGVMQNPRHLVRRRGQEARLRCSPMKGHSHVYWYRQLPEEGLKFMVYLQKENIIDESGMPKERFSAEFPKEGPSILRIQQVVRGDSAAYFCASSPQGSNTGELFFGEGSRLTVL.

The V call is TRBV29-1, the J call TRBJ2-2, with D possibly TRBD1 on 5 matching bases. This CDR3 is 13 amino acids long. Germline V CDR1 and CDR2: SQVTM, ANQGSEA. V lost 2 bases to trimming and J lost 7 bases, with 11 bases between them. This CDR3 is CSVETDKSGELFF. As DNA, the CDR3 is TGCAGCGTTGAAACGGACAAGAGCGGGGAGCTGTTTTTT.

The DNA of the CDR3 is TGTGCCAGCAGCTTAATGGGAAGTACGCAGTATTTT. Translation: CASSLMGSTQYF. The chain links TRBV7-3 to TRBJ2-3; unclear D gene. The V gene's germline CDR1 is SGHTA and CDR2 FQGTGA. V was cut by 1 base and J by 8 bases, with 7 bases left in between. The CDR3 runs 12 residues. Looking up the rest from reference TRBV7-3 and TRBJ2-3 gives the full variable domain: GAGVSQTPSNKVTEKGKYVELRCDPISGHTALYWYRQSLGQGPEFLIYFQGTGAADDSGLPNDRFFAVRPEGSVSTLKIQRTERGDSAVYLCASSLMGSTQYFGPGTRLTVL.

The chain uses TRBV19 and TRBJ2-3, with 8 bases matching TRBD1. CDR3 length: 16 residues. The V gene end was trimmed by 3 bases and the J gene end by 0 bases; junction bases not matched to a gene: 5. In germline, CDR1 is LNHDA, CDR2 SQIVND (reference sequence). The DNA for the CDR3 is TGTGCCAGTAGTATTACGGACAGGGCTAGCACAGATACGCAGTATTTT. Its translation is CASSITDRASTDTQYF.

V is TRBV5-4 and J is TRBJ1-2, with unresolved D. Germline CDR1 is SGHNT and CDR2 is YYREEE (reference sequence). The CDR3 is 12 amino acids. The V gene lost 0 bases and the J gene lost 8 bases, with 8 bases spanning the gap. The CDR3 DNA is TGTGCCAGCAGCTTGGGGGTACGAGGCTACACCTTC. Its protein is CASSLGVRGYTF.

This clone has more than one count but fewer than ten. The genes are TRBV24-1 and TRBJ1-5; maybe TRBD1 (6 bases). Germline CDR1 and CDR2: KGHDR and SFDVKD. The germline V and J ends were trimmed by 7 bases and 4 bases, with 10 bases remaining between them. The CDR3 totals 13 residues. The CDR3 is CATRGRGNQPQHF. Here the CDR3 DNA reads TGTGCCACCAGGGGCAGGGGTAATCAGCCCCAGCATTTT.

The chain has TRBV7-2 and TRBJ2-7, with 12 bases matching TRBD2. The CDR3 spans 18 residues. The germline V gene encodes CDR1 SGHTA and CDR2 FQGNSA. Trimming at V came to 1 base and at J to 1 base, leaving 8 bases not matched to a gene. CDR3 sequence (DNA): TGTGCCAGCAGCTTAGGGAGGACTAGCGGGATAATGTCCTACGAGCAGTACTTC. Amino acid sequence: CASSLGRTSGIMSYEQYF.

The chain joins TRBV7-7 to TRBJ1-3; maybe TRBD1 (6 bases). The CDR3 is made up of 16 amino acids. V shed 1 base and J shed 0 bases, with 10 bases lying between them. Per germline, CDR1 SSHAT and CDR2 FNYEAQ (reference sequence). This CDR3 reads CASSLGGPSSGNTIYF. CDR3 DNA sequence: TGTGCCAGCAGCTTAGGGGGGCCAAGCTCTGGAAACACCATATATTTT.

The chain has TRBV25-1 and TRBJ2-3; no reliable D call. The V end lost 3 bases, the J end lost 6 bases, and 10 bases lay between the germline ends. CDR1 is MGHDK, CDR2 SYGVNS, per germline. The CDR3 covers 13 residues. CDR3 region: CASSEGLWDTQYF. CDR3 bases: TGTGCCAGCAGTGAGGGCCTGTGGGATACGCAGTATTTT.

CDR3 in amino acids: CASSSPGTNNGYTF. CDR3 DNA: TGTGCCAGCAGTTCTCCCGGGACGAACAATGGCTACACCTTC. The V and J genes are TRBV27 and TRBJ1-2, with a tentative D call TRBD1 (5 bases). The CDR3 contains 14 residues. The V and J ends lost 4 bases and 6 bases respectively, with 15 bases between them. Germline CDR1 reads MNHEY; CDR2 reads SMNVEV (reference sequence).

This clone appeared a single time. J is TRBJ2-6 and V is TRBV19; no definite D call. From germline, CDR1 is LNHDA and CDR2 SQIVND (reference sequence). V was shortened by 3 bases and J by 0 bases, with 12 bases between the two germline ends. This CDR3 is built from 17 residues. CDR3 loop: CASSIGSHLSGANVLTF. The DNA of the CDR3 is TGTGCCAGTAGTATCGGTTCCCACCTCTCTGGGGCCAACGTCCTGACTTTC.

The chain combines TRBV5-8 with TRBJ2-2; 7 bases align to TRBD2. This CDR3 comprises 17 residues. The V gene end was trimmed by 0 bases and the J gene end by 5 bases; junction bases not matched to a gene: 10. Germline CDR1 SGHTS, CDR2 YDEGEE. CDR3 amino acids: CASSLGARAGVTGELFF. In nucleotides, the CDR3 is TGTGCCAGCAGCTTGGGGGCACGGGCGGGAGTAACCGGGGAGCTGTTTTTT.

CDR3 residues: CASSDAGWHQPQHF. For the CDR3, the DNA is TGTGCCAGCAGTGATGCAGGGTGGCATCAGCCCCAGCATTTT. The chain carries TRBV2 and TRBJ1-5, with D tentatively TRBD1 (5 bases). CDR3 size: 14 residues. CDR1 and CDR2 (germline): SNHLY, FYNNEI. Trimming removed 3 bases at V and 5 bases at J, with 11 bases between.

This clone is deemed large. The chain carries TRBV11-3 and TRBJ1-1; 11 bases align to TRBD1. The trim removed 1 base at V and 4 bases at J, leaving 2 bases unmatched. CDR3 length: 15 amino acids. Germline CDR1 SGHNT, CDR2 YENEEA. The CDR3 is CASSLGGTGGTEAFF. The CDR3 DNA reads TGTGCCAGCAGCTTAGGCGGGACAGGGGGCACTGAAGCTTTCTTT.

The chain carries TRBV11-3 and TRBJ2-7, with D possibly matching TRBD2 (6 bases). Germline V gene lookup returns CDR1 SGHNT and CDR2 YENEEA. V gave up 5 bases and J gave up 7 bases, with 18 bases separating them. The CDR3 has 14 amino acids. The CDR3 sequence: CASSPAGRALEQYF. The CDR3 bases are TGTGCCAGCAGCCCAGCGGGCAGGGCACTTGAGCAGTACTTC.